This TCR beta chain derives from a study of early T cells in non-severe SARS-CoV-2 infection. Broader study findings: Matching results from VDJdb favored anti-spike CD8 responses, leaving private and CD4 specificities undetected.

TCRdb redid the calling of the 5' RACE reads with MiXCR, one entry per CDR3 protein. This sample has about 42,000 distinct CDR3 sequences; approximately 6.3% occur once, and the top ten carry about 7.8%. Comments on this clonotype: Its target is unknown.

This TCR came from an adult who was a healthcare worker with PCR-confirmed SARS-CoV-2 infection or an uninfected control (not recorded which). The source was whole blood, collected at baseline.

CDR3 in DNA: TGTGCCAGCAGCTTAACAGAGGGAAATGAAAAACTGTTTTTT. Its translation: CASSLTEGNEKLFF. The chain employs TRBV7-9 and TRBJ1-4; D remains ambiguous. The ends were cut back, 2 bases at V and 5 bases at J, with 9 bases in the middle. The CDR3 runs to 14 residues. The germline V gene has CDR1 SEHNR and CDR2 FQNEAQ (reference sequence).